These 13 T cell receptor beta chains originate from one sample sequenced in a study of shared clonotypes between healthy human individuals. Clones were sequenced by immunoSEQ multiplex PCR, and TCRdb holds only the in-frame ones, with some missing. The profile shows over 2,000,000 clones, around 95% of them singletons. Positively selected for CCR7, the CD45RO-negative cells used as naive CD8 cells excluded terminally differentiated effector memory CD45RA+ cells. Sequenced sample: naive CD8+ T cells from PBMCs. The receptors originated from a young man in good health. Some clones in this sample may be carry-over from other donors' samples.

As to this clone: The same CDR3 arises from other DNA sequences in this sample as well. The V gene is TRBV9, the J gene TRBJ2-1; D is perhaps TRBD1 or TRBD2 (5 bases each). Between the trimmed V and J ends, which lost 3 bases and 7 bases, there was a span of 11 bases. CDR3 length: 13 residues. Germline V lookup: CDR1 SGDLS, CDR2 YYNGEE. CDR3 sequence reads: CASSEGTANEQFF. CDR3 nucleotides: TGTGCCAGCAGCGAGGGGACGGCAAATGAGCAGTTCTTC.

Details on this clone: Lacking the conserved final phenylalanine or tryptophan, this CDR3 likely reflects a read error. Because the CDR3's place on the DNA is in doubt, the DNA is left out and the CDR3 is given as listed by TCRdb. J is TRBJ1-2 and V is TRBV30. Germline assignment: CDR1 GTSNPN and CDR2 SVGIG (reference sequence). The CDR3 is 12 amino acids in total, end residues counted. CDR3 sequence: CAWGSPRGTCLS.

On this clone: Different DNA sequences within this sample yield the same CDR3. As DNA, the CDR3 is TGTGCCAGCAGCTCCCGGGACAGGGCGTACGAGCAGTACTTC. It translates to CASSSRDRAYEQYF. V gene TRBV7-8 combines with J gene TRBJ2-7, with 9 bases identical to TRBD1. V lost 4 bases, J lost 4 bases, and 5 bases stayed unmatched. This CDR3 has 14 residues. Germline assignment: CDR1 SGHVS and CDR2 FQNEAQ.

The chain joins TRBV28 to TRBJ2-2; D may be TRBD1 (6 bases). The germline V and J ends were trimmed by 3 bases and 3 bases, with 11 bases remaining between them. This CDR3 is built from 15 residues. Germline CDR1 MDHEN, CDR2 SYDVKM. CDR3 in DNA: TGTGCCAGCAGTTTCTCGTACAGGGACACCGGGGAGCTGTTTTTT. Translation gives CASSFSYRDTGELFF.

The rearrangement links TRBV28 to TRBJ1-2; 8 nucleotides line up with TRBD1. The ends lost 7 bases at V and 4 bases at J; junction bases unmatched: 8. From germline, CDR1 is MDHEN and CDR2 SYDVKM. The length of the CDR3 is 14 residues. The CDR3 is CASTSDRAPYGYTF. The CDR3 DNA follows: TGTGCCAGCACCTCGGACAGGGCGCCCTATGGCTACACCTTC.

The chain uses TRBV5-6 and TRBJ1-2; D unresolved. CDR3 length: 14 residues. Trimming took 3 bases from V and 4 from J, leaving 13 bases between them. Germline loops: CDR1 SGHDT, CDR2 YYEEEE. The CDR3 reads CASSWVEGTYGYTF. CDR3 coding DNA: TGTGCCAGCAGCTGGGTGGAGGGAACCTATGGCTACACCTTC. Full variable domain (missing parts from reference TRBV5-6 and TRBJ1-2): DAGVTQSPTHLIKTRGQQVTLRCSPKSGHDTVSWYQQALGQGPQFIFQYYEEEERQRGNFPDRFSGHQFPNYSSELNVNALLLGDSALYLCASSWVEGTYGYTFGSGTRLTVV.

This chain connects TRBV6-5 to TRBJ1-1, with no clear D. The CDR3 has 16 residues. Germline CDR1 is MNHEY and CDR2 is SVGAGI. Trimming cost V 0 bases and J 0 bases, with 11 bases left between them. The CDR3 coding sequence is TGTGCCAGCAGTTACTCCGGGCCTGAAATGAACACTGAAGCTTTCTTT. Residues: CASSYSGPEMNTEAFF.

The chain carries TRBV19 and TRBJ2-7; 7 bases line up with TRBD2. Germline lookup yields CDR1 LNHDA and CDR2 SQIVND (reference sequence). The CDR3 sequence is 16 residues long. Germline trimming cut 2 bases from V and 4 bases from J; bases unmatched to any gene: 11. The CDR3 sequence is CASSIIGTTGNYEQYF. The CDR3 DNA follows: TGTGCCAGTAGTATAATTGGGACTACGGGAAATTACGAGCAGTACTTC.

This clone has only one observation. The J gene is TRBJ2-1, the V gene TRBV12-5; D is unclear. The CDR3 contains 13 residues. Trimming stripped 4 bases from V and 4 bases from J, with 8 bases between. Germline loops: CDR1 LGHNT, CDR2 FRNRAP. The DNA of the CDR3 is TGTGCTAGTGGTTCCCTCGGTTACAATGAGCAGTTCTTC. It translates to CASGSLGYNEQFF.

J is TRBJ1-1 and V is TRBV19; 8 bases fit TRBD1. With V trimmed by 4 bases and J by 5 bases, 9 bases remained unmatched. The CDR3 is 15 residues long. Per germline, CDR1 LNHDA and CDR2 SQIVND (reference sequence). The CDR3 DNA is TGTGCCAGTAGTACGGACAGGGCTAGTAGAACTGAAGCTTTCTTT. It codes for CASSTDRASRTEAFF.

V usage is TRBV7-9 and J usage is TRBJ2-7; maybe TRBD2 (6 bases). CDR1 and CDR2 (germline): SEHNR, FQNEAQ (reference sequence). With 4 bases removed from V and 7 bases from J, the gap between germline ends came to 32 bases. This CDR3 is 19 amino acids long. CDR3 region: CASSSNKILRVADGFEQYF. As DNA, the CDR3 is TGTGCCAGCAGCTCTAATAAAATACTCCGTGTAGCGGATGGGTTTGAGCAGTACTTC. Full variable domain (missing parts from reference TRBV7-9 and TRBJ2-7): DTGVSQNPRHKITKRGQNVTFRCDPISEHNRLYWYRQTLGQGPEFLTYFQNEAQLEKSRLLSDRFSAERPKGSFSTLEIQRTEQGDSAMYLCASSSNKILRVADGFEQYFGPGTRLTVT.

J is TRBJ2-6 and V is TRBV6-8; 13 bases fit TRBD2. Trimming at V came to 5 bases and at J to 4 bases, leaving 5 bases not matched to a gene. There are 17 residues in the CDR3. The germline gives CDR1 MNHGY, CDR2 SAAAGT. CDR3 nucleotides: TGTGCCAGCAGTCAGACTAGCGGGAGGTCCGGGGCCAACGTCCTGACTTTC. Protein sequence: CASSQTSGRSGANVLTF.

The CDR3 loop is CASSPQLAGNEQFF. CDR3 in DNA: TGTGCCAGCAGCCCCCAGCTAGCGGGCAATGAGCAGTTCTTC. The V gene is TRBV11-3, the J gene TRBJ2-1, with TRBD2 identical over 8 bases. CDR3 length equals 14 residues. After removal of 5 bases from V and 6 bases from J, the junction contained 6 bases not matched to a gene. Germline assignment: CDR1 SGHNT and CDR2 YENEEA.